This note documents a single TCR beta chain sequence. Which antigen it targets is not known. No base-level quality is on record; no much larger clone is a single base apart. Donors were healthy HIV-negative adults with no recently reported acute infections or vaccinations. Only Caucasian adults living in Nashville, Tennessee, USA were represented among the donors. For unsorted samples, tens of millions of PBMCs were counted and genomic DNA was extracted with the QIAamp DNA Blood Mini kit. Blood was obtained by leukapheresis, after which PBMCs were separated by Ficoll-Histopaque density gradient centrifugation and cryopreserved in liquid nitrogen vapor phase. TCR CDR3 regions were amplified from genomic DNA by multiplex PCR using the deep immunoSEQ assay. Extracted genomic DNA from each cell subset was spread evenly across all wells of several immunoSEQ 96-well plates, with each plate serving as a replicate. For unsorted PBMC, about 0.3 ug genomic DNA, equal to about 29,000 T cell genomes, was loaded into each replicate PCR. Unsorted PBMC genomic DNA was sequenced across ten immunoSEQ deep assay plates. The purified libraries were quantified using a Qubit 3.0 fluorometer, sized with a Bioanalyzer 2100, and then quantified again using the KAPA Library Quantification kit. Every immunoSEQ 96-well plate was sequenced on a dedicated single-read 150-cycle Illumina NextSeq 550 flow cell. As for how the authors treated the data: Because the immunoSEQ output held only junctional sequences and lacked quality scores, the filtering could not match the filtering applied to full-length reads. Sequences were annotated with PyIR, a Python wrapper for IgBLAST v1.9, using IMGT germline references to assign V/J genes and CDR3. Reads were removed for weak V/J assignments (E-value above 1e-6), missing CDR3, stop codons, out-of-frame junctions, or ambiguous translated residues. A V3J clonotype was defined by an identical inferred V gene, J gene, and CDR3 amino acid sequence. The percentage overlap between two repertoires was calculated by dividing the number of shared unique clonotypes by the size of the smaller repertoire. Repertoire richness was assessed with RTK rarefaction, the Chao1 estimator, and Recon v2.1 estimates of unobserved clonotypes. This is the immuneACCESS table as TCRdb keeps it, with only in-frame sequences that have V and J called. A part of the clones is gone; compared with another copy, unresolved V genes explain less than half, and the rest is unexplained. That table supplies the V and J calls and clone size; D and trimming were determined from the DNA. Recorded for this sample are 400,000 to 550,000 clones; roughly 85% of them occurred a single time. The ten largest clonotypes hold roughly 12% of the sample.

This record comes from a study of shared clonotypes between healthy human individuals (TCRdb year 2020). As for the study more broadly: A couple of women and a few men aged 18 to 49 years were included in the cohort. The study deeply sequenced blood TCR repertoires of five healthy adults to estimate repertoire size and the extent of clonotype sharing between individuals. Per donor, leukapheresis produced somewhere between about 0.8 and 9.5 billion PBMCs. To increase sequencing depth and limit assay-specific biases, TCR repertoire library preparation and sequencing were carried out by different laboratories using diverse techniques.

Results and caveats for the whole study, not just this receptor: Because the study included a small number of donors, the genetic and exposure-history diversity represented was limited. Based on pairwise subsampling, the degree of clonotype sharing among donors was expected to be affected by sequencing depth. Sampling was limited to blood, and TCR repertoires in tissue likely differ from TCR repertoires in blood.

Sample: PBMCs. This receptor was identified in a woman between 35 and 50 years old in good health. Some clones in this sample may be carry-over from other donors' samples.

The nucleotide sequence is given as TGTGCCACCAGCCTAGGTGGCAGGGTGGGCAATCAGCCCCAGCATTTT. Translated, it gives CATSLGGRVGNQPQHF. Recombination linked TRBV15 to TRBJ1-5, and TRBD1 may be the D gene, going by 5 matching bases. The CDR3, from cysteine to phenylalanine, totals 16 residues. Kept here is only the CDR3 DNA, which spans 48 bases and is read in frame from base 1. The germline V gene (reference sequence) provides CDR1 LNHNV and CDR2 YYDKDF. The junction shows trimming of 5 bases on V and 2 bases on J, plus 16 bases between the germline ends.